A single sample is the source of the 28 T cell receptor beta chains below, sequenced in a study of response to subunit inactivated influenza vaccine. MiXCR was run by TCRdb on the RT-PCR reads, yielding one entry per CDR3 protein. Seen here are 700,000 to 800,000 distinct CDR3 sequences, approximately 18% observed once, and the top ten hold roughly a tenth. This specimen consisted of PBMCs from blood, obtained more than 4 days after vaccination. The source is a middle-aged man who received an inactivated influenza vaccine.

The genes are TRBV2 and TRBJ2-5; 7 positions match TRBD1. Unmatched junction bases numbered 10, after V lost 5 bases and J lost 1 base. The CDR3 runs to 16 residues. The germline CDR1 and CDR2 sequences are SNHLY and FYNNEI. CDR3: CASSRLDRVLQETQYF. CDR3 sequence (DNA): TGTGCCAGCAGTCGACTTGACAGGGTACTCCAAGAGACCCAGTACTTC.

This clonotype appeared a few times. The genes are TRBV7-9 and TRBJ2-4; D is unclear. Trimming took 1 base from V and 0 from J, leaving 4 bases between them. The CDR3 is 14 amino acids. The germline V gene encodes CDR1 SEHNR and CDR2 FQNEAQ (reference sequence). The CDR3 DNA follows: TGTGCCAGCAGCTTAGTCCGAGCCAAAAACATTCAGTACTTC. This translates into CASSLVRAKNIQYF.

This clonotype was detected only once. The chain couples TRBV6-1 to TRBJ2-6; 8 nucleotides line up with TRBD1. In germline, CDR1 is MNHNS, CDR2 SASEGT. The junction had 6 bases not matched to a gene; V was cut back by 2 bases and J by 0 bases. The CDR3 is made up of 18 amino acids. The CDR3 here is CASSEYGTGLSGANVLTF. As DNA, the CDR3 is TGTGCCAGCAGTGAATATGGGACAGGTCTCTCTGGGGCCAACGTCCTGACTTTC.

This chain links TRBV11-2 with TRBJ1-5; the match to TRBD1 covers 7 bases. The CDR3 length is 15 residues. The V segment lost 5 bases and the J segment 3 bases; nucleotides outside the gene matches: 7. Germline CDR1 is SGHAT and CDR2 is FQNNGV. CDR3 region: CASSRGTVPNQPQHF. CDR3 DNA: TGTGCCAGCAGCCGCGGGACAGTCCCCAATCAGCCCCAGCATTTT.

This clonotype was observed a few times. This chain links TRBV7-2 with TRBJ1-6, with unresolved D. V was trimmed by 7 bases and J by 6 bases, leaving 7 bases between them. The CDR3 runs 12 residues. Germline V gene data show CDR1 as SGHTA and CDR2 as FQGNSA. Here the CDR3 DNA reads TGTGCCAGCACAGTGGCTAATTCACCCCTCCACTTT. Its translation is CASTVANSPLHF.

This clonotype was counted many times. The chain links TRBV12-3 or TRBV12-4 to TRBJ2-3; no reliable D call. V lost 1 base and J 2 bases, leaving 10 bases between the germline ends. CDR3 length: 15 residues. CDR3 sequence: CASSLDSRHTDTQYF. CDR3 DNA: TGTGCCAGCAGTTTAGACTCGCGGCACACAGATACGCAGTATTTT.

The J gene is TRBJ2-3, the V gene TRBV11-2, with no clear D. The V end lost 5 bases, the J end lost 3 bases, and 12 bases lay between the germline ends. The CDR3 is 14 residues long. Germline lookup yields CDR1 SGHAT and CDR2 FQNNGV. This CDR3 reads CASSRRPMTDTQYF. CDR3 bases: TGTGCCAGCAGCCGGCGCCCAATGACAGATACGCAGTATTTT.

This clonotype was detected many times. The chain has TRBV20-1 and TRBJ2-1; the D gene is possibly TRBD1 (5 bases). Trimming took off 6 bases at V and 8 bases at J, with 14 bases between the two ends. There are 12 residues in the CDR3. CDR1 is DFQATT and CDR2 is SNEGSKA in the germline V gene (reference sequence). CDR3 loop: CSAPRGVYEQFF. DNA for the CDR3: TGCAGTGCACCTAGGGGCGTGTATGAGCAGTTCTTC.

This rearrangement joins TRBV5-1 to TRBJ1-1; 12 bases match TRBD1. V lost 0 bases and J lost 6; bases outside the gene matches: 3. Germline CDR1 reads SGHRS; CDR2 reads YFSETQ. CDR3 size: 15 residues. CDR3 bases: TGCGCCAGCAGCTTGGCCGGGACAGGGGGCCCTGAAGCTTTCTTT. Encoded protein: CASSLAGTGGPEAFF.

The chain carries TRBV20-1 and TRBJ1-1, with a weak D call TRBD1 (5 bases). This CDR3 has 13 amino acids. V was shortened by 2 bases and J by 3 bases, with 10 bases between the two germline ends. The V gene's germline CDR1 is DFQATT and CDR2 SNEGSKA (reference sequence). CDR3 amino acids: CSARHGGDTEAFF. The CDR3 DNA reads TGCAGTGCTAGACACGGGGGAGACACTGAAGCTTTCTTT.

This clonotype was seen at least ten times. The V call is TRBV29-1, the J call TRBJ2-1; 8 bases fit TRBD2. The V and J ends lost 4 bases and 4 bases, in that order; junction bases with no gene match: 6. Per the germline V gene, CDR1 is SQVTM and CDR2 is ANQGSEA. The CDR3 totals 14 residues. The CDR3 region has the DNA TGCAGCGTTGGCGGGACTAGTGCTTACAATGAGCAGTTCTTC. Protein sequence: CSVGGTSAYNEQFF.

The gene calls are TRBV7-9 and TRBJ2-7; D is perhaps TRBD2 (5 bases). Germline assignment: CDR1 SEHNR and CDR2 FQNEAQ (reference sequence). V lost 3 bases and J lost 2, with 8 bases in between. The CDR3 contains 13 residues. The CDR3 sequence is CASSFWGAYEQYF. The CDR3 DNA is TGTGCCAGCAGCTTTTGGGGAGCCTACGAGCAGTACTTC.

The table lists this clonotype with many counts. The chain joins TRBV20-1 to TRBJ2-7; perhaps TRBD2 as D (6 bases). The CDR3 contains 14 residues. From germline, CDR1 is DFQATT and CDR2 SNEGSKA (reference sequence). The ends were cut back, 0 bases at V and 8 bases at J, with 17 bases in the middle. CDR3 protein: CSARDPNRDFKQYF. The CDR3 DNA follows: TGCAGTGCTAGAGATCCTAACCGGGACTTCAAGCAGTACTTC.

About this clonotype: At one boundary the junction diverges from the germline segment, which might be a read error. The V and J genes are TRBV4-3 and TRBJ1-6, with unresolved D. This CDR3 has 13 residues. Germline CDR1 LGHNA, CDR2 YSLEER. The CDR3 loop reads CASIQGRNSPLHF. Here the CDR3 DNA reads TGCGCCAGCATCCAAGGACGGAATTCACCCCTCCACTTT.

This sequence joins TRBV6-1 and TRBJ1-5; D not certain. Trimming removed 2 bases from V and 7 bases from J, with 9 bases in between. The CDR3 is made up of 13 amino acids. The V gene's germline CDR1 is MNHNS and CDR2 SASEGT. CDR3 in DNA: TGTGCCAGCAGTGAATGGGAGGGACAGCCCCAGCATTTT. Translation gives CASSEWEGQPQHF.

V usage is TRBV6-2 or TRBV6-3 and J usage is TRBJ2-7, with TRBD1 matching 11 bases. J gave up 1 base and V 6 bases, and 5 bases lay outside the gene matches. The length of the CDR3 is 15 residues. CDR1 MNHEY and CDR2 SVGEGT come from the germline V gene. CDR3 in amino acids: CASSWDRGRSYEQYF. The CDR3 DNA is TGTGCCAGCAGCTGGGACAGGGGGAGATCCTACGAGCAGTACTTC.

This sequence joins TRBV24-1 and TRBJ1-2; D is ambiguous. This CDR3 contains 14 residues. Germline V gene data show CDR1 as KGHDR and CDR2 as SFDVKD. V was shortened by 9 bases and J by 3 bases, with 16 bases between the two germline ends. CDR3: CATSTEMLDYGYTF. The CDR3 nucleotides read TGTGCCACCTCCACAGAGATGCTCGACTATGGCTACACCTTC.

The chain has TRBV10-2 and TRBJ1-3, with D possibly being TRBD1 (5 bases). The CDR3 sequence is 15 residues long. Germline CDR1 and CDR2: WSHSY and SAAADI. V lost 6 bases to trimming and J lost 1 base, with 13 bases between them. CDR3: CASSADGGSGNTIYF. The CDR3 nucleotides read TGCGCCAGCAGCGCCGACGGGGGTTCTGGAAACACCATATATTTT.

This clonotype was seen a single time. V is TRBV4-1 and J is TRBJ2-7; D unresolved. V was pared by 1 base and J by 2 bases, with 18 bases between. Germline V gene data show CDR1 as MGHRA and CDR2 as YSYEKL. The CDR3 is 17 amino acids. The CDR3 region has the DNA TGCGCCAGCAGCCAAGTGGCAACGGCCACTTCCACCTACGAGCAGTACTTC. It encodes CASSQVATATSTYEQYF.

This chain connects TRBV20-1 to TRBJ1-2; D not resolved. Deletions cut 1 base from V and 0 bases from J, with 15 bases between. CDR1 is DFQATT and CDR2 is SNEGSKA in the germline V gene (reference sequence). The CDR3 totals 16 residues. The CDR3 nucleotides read TGCAGTGCTAGAGCTTCCGGGCCTAAAGCTAACTATGGCTACACCTTC. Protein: CSARASGPKANYGYTF.

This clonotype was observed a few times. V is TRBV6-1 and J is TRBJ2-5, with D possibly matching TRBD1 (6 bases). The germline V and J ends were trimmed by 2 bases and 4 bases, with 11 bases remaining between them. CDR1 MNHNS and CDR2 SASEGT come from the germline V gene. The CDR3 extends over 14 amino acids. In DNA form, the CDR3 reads TGTGCCAGCAGTGAAATACAGGGTAGAGAGACCCAGTACTTC. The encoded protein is CASSEIQGRETQYF.

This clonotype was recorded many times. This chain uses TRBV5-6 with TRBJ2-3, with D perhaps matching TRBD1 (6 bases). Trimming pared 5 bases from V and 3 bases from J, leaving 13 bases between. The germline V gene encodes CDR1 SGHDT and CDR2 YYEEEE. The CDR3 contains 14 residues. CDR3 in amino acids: CASSSRTGTDTQYF. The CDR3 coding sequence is TGTGCCAGCAGTTCGCGCACAGGGACAGATACGCAGTATTTT.

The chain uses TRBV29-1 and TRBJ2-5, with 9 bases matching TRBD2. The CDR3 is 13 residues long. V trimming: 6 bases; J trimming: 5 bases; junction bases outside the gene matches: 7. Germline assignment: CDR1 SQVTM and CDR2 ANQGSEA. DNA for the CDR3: TGCAGCGTATCCGCGGGGGGGCTGGAGACCCAGTACTTC. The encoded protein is CSVSAGGLETQYF.

CDR3 nucleotides: TGCAGTGCTAGCTTCCCTAGCGGGACCCTTCCTACCTACGAGCAGTACTTC. The encoded protein is CSASFPSGTLPTYEQYF. The gene calls are TRBV20-1 and TRBJ2-7; 9 bases are shared with TRBD2. CDR3 length: 17 residues. Germline V CDR1 and CDR2: DFQATT, SNEGSKA (reference sequence). J was trimmed by 2 bases and V by 3 bases; bases with no gene match: 14.

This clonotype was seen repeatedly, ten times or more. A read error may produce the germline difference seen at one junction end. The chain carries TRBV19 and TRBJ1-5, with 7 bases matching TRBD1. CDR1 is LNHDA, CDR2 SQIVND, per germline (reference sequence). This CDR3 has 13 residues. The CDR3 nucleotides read TGTGCCAGCAGTAAACAGGGGAATCAGCCCCAGCATTTT. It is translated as CASSKQGNQPQHF.

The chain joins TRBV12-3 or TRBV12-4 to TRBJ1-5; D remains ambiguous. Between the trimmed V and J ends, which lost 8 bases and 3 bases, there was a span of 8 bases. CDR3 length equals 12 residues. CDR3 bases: TGTGCCAGCCAAGTAAACAATCAGCCCCAGCATTTT. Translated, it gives CASQVNNQPQHF.

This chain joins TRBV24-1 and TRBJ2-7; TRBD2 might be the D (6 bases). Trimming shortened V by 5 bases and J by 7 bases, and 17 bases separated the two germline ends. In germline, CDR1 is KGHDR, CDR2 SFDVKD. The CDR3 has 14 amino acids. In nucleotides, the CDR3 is TGTGCCACCAGTGGCACTAGCCTAACGGATGAGCAGTACTTC. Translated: CATSGTSLTDEQYF.

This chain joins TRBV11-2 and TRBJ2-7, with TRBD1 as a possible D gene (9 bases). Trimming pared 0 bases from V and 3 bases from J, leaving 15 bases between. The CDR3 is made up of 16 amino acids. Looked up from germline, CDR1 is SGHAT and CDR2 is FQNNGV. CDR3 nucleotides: TGTGCCAGCAGCTTAGAGGCGGGGGGACAGGGCTACGAGCAGTACTTC. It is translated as CASSLEAGGQGYEQYF.